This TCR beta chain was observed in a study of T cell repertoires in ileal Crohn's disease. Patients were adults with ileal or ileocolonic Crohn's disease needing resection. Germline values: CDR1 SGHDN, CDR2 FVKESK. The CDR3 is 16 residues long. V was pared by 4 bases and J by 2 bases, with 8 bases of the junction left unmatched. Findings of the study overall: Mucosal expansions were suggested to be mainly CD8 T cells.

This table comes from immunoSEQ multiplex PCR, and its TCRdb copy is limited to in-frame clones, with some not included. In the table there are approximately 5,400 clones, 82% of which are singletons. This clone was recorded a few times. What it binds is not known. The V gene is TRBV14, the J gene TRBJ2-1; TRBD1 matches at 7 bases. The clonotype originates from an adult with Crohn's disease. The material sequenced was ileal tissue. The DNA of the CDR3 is TGTGCCAGCAGCCCAAGCGTAGGGGGCGCCTACAATGAGCAGTTCTTC. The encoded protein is CASSPSVGGAYNEQFF.